The T cell receptor beta chain under discussion was sequenced for a study of post-analysis software for immune sequencing data. Findings of the study overall: In patients, five TRBV segments were more frequent than in controls, with TRBV5-6, TRBV5-1 and TRBV20-1 among them. Patients with multiple sclerosis recorded significantly lower normalized Chao1 diversity than controls, the study found.

Every TCR beta cDNA library bore unique molecular identifiers. TCRdb re-called the PCR reads with MiXCR, one entry per CDR3 protein. The table shows approximately 690,000 distinct CDR3 sequences, with 55% to 70% occurring only once. A note on this clonotype: Its antigen is not known.

V shed 5 bases and J 1 base; nucleotides not matched to a gene: 5. The CDR3 has 14 amino acids. Germline CDR1 and CDR2: LNHDA and SQIVND (reference sequence). The sample consisted of blood. The clonotype originates from a girl aged 2-10 years with multiple sclerosis. The J gene is TRBJ2-7, the V gene TRBV19; 7 bases fit TRBD2. The CDR3 region has the DNA TGTGCCAGTAGTCGAAGGACTAGATCCTACGAGCAGTACTTC. As protein: CASSRRTRSYEQYF.